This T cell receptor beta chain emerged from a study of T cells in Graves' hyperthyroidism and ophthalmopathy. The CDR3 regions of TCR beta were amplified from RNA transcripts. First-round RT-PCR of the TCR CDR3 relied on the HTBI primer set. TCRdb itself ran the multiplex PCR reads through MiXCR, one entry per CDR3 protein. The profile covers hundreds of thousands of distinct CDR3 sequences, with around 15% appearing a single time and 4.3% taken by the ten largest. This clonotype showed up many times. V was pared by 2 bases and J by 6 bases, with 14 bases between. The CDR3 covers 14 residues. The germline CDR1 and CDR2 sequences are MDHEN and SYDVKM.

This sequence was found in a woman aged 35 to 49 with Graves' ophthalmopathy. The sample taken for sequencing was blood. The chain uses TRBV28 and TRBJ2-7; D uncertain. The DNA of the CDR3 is TGTGCCAGCAGTTTAGACCCAGGAGCATCCGAGCAGTACTTC. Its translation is CASSLDPGASEQYF. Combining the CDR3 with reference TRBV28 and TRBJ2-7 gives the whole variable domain DVKVTQSSRYLVKRTGEKVFLECVQDMDHENMFWYRQDPGLGLRLIYFSYDVKMKEKGDIPEGYSVSREKKERFSLILESASTNQTSMYLCASSLDPGASEQYFGPGTRLTVT.